The 25 T cell receptor beta chains below all came from one sample that was sequenced in a study of blood T cell repertoires in COVID-19. Only in-frame clones appear in the TCRdb table, and some are missing; sequencing was by immunoSEQ multiplex PCR. The repertoire holds approximately 140,000 clones, with roughly 79% as singletons. Specimen: peripheral blood. These receptors were collected from a human donor with acute or convalescent COVID-19. The donor label of this sample is uncertain.

This chain connects TRBV24-1 to TRBJ2-3, with a possible D match to TRBD1 (6 bases). Germline CDR1 KGHDR, CDR2 SFDVKD. V gave up 4 bases and J gave up 4 bases, with 11 bases separating them. The CDR3 has 14 amino acids. CDR3 amino acids: CATSDWGRADTQYF. The CDR3 DNA is TGTGCCACCAGTGACTGGGGGCGTGCAGATACGCAGTATTTT.

The sample holds a few counts of this clone. This chain links TRBV5-1 with TRBJ1-1; 11 nucleotides align to TRBD1. CDR1 and CDR2 (germline): SGHRS, YFSETQ. The CDR3 length is 17 residues. Unmatched junction bases numbered 9, after V lost 0 bases and J lost 5 bases. The CDR3 here is CASSLVGTGGSGTEAFF. CDR3 DNA sequence: TGCGCCAGCAGCTTGGTTGGGACAGGGGGGAGTGGGACTGAAGCTTTCTTT.

The chain uses TRBV9 and TRBJ1-2; TRBD1 matches at 7 bases. There are 15 residues in the CDR3. Germline V gives CDR1 SGDLS, CDR2 YYNGEE. The V gene end was trimmed by 0 bases and the J gene end by 5 bases; junction bases not matched to a gene: 7. The CDR3 loop is CASSVGAGGSYGYTF. CDR3 DNA sequence: TGTGCCAGCAGCGTAGGGGCAGGGGGATCATATGGCTACACCTTC.

This clone showed up just once. CDR3 DNA sequence: TGTGCCAGCAGTTACAACGGGGGGCGAGGGGAGCTGTTTTTT. Protein: CASSYNGGRGELFF. V gene TRBV6-5 combines with J gene TRBJ2-2, with D tentatively TRBD2 (7 bases). The CDR3 extends over 14 amino acids. V lost 2 bases and J lost 8, with 12 bases in between. Germline loops: CDR1 MNHEY, CDR2 SVGAGI.

This sequence joins TRBV7-6 and TRBJ2-3; D remains unclear. The CDR3 totals 15 residues. Germline V gene data show CDR1 as SGHVS and CDR2 as FNYEAQ. V gave up 1 base and J gave up 0 bases, with 8 bases separating them. Here the CDR3 reads CASSLGPSSTDTQYF. In nucleotides, the CDR3 is TGTGCCAGCAGCTTAGGGCCCTCTAGCACAGATACGCAGTATTTT.

V usage is TRBV14 and J usage is TRBJ2-1; D is unclear. The CDR3 sequence is 13 residues long. The V end was cut by 4 bases, the J end by 5 bases, with 9 bases between. From germline, CDR1 is SGHDN and CDR2 FVKESK. The DNA for the CDR3 is TGTGCCAGCAGCCTGAGCGCCAACAATGAGCAGTTCTTC. Translated, it gives CASSLSANNEQFF.

J is TRBJ1-5 and V is TRBV6-5, with 11 nucleotides matching TRBD1. Per the germline V gene, CDR1 is MNHEY and CDR2 is SVGAGI. This CDR3 contains 16 residues. V was pared by 4 bases and J by 2 bases, with 4 bases of the junction left unmatched. CDR3 DNA sequence: TGTGCCAGCAGTTTAGGGACAGGGGGAGGCAATCAGCCCCAGCATTTT. It yields the protein CASSLGTGGGNQPQHF.

Only a few counts were recorded for this clone. V and J are TRBV10-2 and TRBJ1-1; D gene uncertain. The V gene lost 6 bases and the J gene lost 1 base, with 15 bases spanning the gap. The CDR3 is 15 amino acids. Germline CDR1 and CDR2: WSHSY and SAAADI. CDR3 sequence reads: CASRPTGQSNTEAFF. DNA for the CDR3: TGCGCCAGCAGACCAACTGGGCAGTCGAACACTGAAGCTTTCTTT.

This chain uses TRBV6-5 with TRBJ1-1; no firm D call. Trimming pared 0 bases from V and 4 bases from J, leaving 12 bases between. The V gene's germline CDR1 is MNHEY and CDR2 SVGAGI. The CDR3 extends over 15 amino acids. The CDR3 loop reads CASSYSERGLTEAFF. In DNA form, the CDR3 reads TGTGCCAGCAGTTACTCCGAGAGAGGCCTCACTGAAGCTTTCTTT.

This chain connects TRBV19 to TRBJ1-5, with D unresolved. CDR1 is LNHDA and CDR2 is SQIVND in the germline V gene (reference sequence). The CDR3 spans 15 residues. Trimming stripped 3 bases from V and 4 bases from J, with 13 bases between. The CDR3 protein is CASSIGEGFNQPQHF. CDR3 sequence (DNA): TGTGCCAGTAGTATTGGGGAGGGTTTTAATCAGCCCCAGCATTTT. Full variable domain (remainder filled in from reference TRBV19 and TRBJ1-5): DGGITQSPKYLFRKEGQNVTLSCEQNLNHDAMYWYRQDPGQGLRLIYYSQIVNDFQKGDIAEGYSVSREKKESFPLTVTSAQKNPTAFYLCASSIGEGFNQPQHFGDGTRLSIL.

This chain links TRBV12-5 with TRBJ1-1; unclear D gene. This CDR3 is 12 amino acids long. Per germline, CDR1 LGHNT and CDR2 FRNRAP. Trimming pared 0 bases from V and 6 bases from J, leaving 5 bases between. This CDR3 reads CASGLVISEAFF. The CDR3 bases are TGTGCTAGTGGTTTGGTTATTTCTGAAGCTTTCTTT.

V usage is TRBV11-1 and J usage is TRBJ2-1; maybe TRBD2 (5 bases). The CDR3 runs 13 residues. Looked up from germline, CDR1 is SGHAT and CDR2 is FQDESV (reference sequence). Trimming removed 3 bases at V and 7 bases at J, with 10 bases between. CDR3 sequence reads: CASSLRLLNEQFF. Here the CDR3 DNA reads TGTGCCAGCAGCTTGCGACTACTAAATGAGCAGTTCTTC. Full variable domain (rest looked up from reference TRBV11-1 and TRBJ2-1): EAEVAQSPRYKITEKSQAVAFWCDPISGHATLYWYRQILGQGPELLVQFQDESVVDDSQLPKDRFSAERLKGVDSTLKIQPAELGDSAMYLCASSLRLLNEQFFGPGTRLTVL.

V usage is TRBV5-4 and J usage is TRBJ2-1; TRBD1 matches at 9 bases. The CDR3 has 16 residues. CDR1 is SGHNT and CDR2 is YYREEE in the germline V gene (reference sequence). J was trimmed by 6 bases and V by 0 bases; bases with no gene match: 7. The CDR3 is CASSLADRGFGNEQFF. The CDR3 nucleotides are TGTGCCAGCAGCTTGGCCGACAGGGGGTTCGGCAATGAGCAGTTCTTC.

The chain links TRBV9 to TRBJ2-1; 11 nucleotides match TRBD2. The CDR3 totals 18 residues. CDR1 is SGDLS and CDR2 is YYNGEE in the germline V gene. Trimming took 1 base from V and 4 from J; bases not matched to a gene: 10. CDR3 nucleotide sequence: TGTGCCAGCAGCGTAACTGGTAGCGGGGGGGTACATTACAATGAGCAGTTCTTC. It is translated as CASSVTGSGGVHYNEQFF.

The chain recombines TRBV18 with TRBJ1-1, with 7 positions matching TRBD1. This CDR3 comprises 14 residues. The V and J ends lost 6 bases and 1 base, in that order; junction bases with no gene match: 5. The germline V gene encodes CDR1 KGHSH and CDR2 LQKENI. CDR3 protein: CASSSTGTNTEAFF. CDR3 sequence (DNA): TGTGCCAGCTCCTCGACAGGGACGAACACTGAAGCTTTCTTT.

The V call is TRBV2, the J call TRBJ1-1, with D possibly TRBD1 on 5 matching bases. CDR1 SNHLY and CDR2 FYNNEI come from the germline V gene. Trimming removed 7 bases from V and 4 bases from J, with 16 bases in between. CDR3 size: 14 residues. The CDR3 DNA reads as TGTGCCAGCAACCTAGGTGGCAGGGCCACTGAAGCTTTCTTT. This translates into CASNLGGRATEAFF. Filled out from reference TRBV2 and TRBJ1-1, the complete variable domain reads EPEVTQTPSHQVTQMGQEVILRCVPISNHLYFYWYRQILGQKVEFLVSFYNNEISEKSEIFDDQFSVERPDGSNFTLKIRSTKLEDSAMYFCASNLGGRATEAFFGQGTRLTVV.

This clone was detected once. This chain links TRBV5-6 with TRBJ2-7; TRBD2 might be the D (6 bases). The V and J ends lost 4 bases and 2 bases respectively, with 13 bases between them. Germline assignment: CDR1 SGHDT and CDR2 YYEEEE. There are 14 residues in the CDR3. CDR3 DNA: TGTGCCAGCAGCCCGGGACTTCCCGCCTACGAGCAGTACGTC. Encoded protein: CASSPGLPAYEQYV.

The V and J genes are TRBV30 and TRBJ1-3; 7 nucleotides agree with TRBD1. V was pared by 4 bases and J by 4 bases, with 7 bases of the junction left unmatched. This CDR3 has 14 amino acids. Germline V gives CDR1 GTSNPN, CDR2 SVGIG (reference sequence). CDR3 sequence: CAWTRQGRGNTIYF. DNA of the CDR3: TGTGCCTGGACTCGACAGGGCCGAGGAAACACCATATATTTT. Full variable domain (missing parts from reference TRBV30 and TRBJ1-3): SQTIHQWPATLVQPVGSPLSLECTVEGTSNPNLYWYRQAAGRGLQLLFYSVGIGQISSEVPQNLSASRPQDRQFILSSKKLLLSDSGFYLCAWTRQGRGNTIYFGEGSWLTVV.

The chain is built from TRBV2 and TRBJ2-3; the match to TRBD1 covers 10 bases. Germline V gene data show CDR1 as SNHLY and CDR2 as FYNNEI. This CDR3 has 14 amino acids. J lost 5 bases, V lost 6 bases, and 5 bases had no gene match. Written as DNA, the CDR3 is TGTGCCAGCAGCCTGGACAGGGGGATAGATACGCAGTATTTT. Translation: CASSLDRGIDTQYF.

This rearrangement joins TRBV5-1 to TRBJ1-1; tentatively, D is TRBD1 (5 bases). Trimming shortened V by 0 bases and J by 4 bases, and 10 bases separated the two germline ends. The germline V gene encodes CDR1 SGHRS and CDR2 YFSETQ. The CDR3 extends over 14 amino acids. The CDR3 nucleotides are TGCGCCAGCAGCTTGGGGACAATCGGCACTGAAGCTTTCTTT. Amino acid sequence: CASSLGTIGTEAFF. The whole variable domain, remainder taken from reference TRBV5-1 and TRBJ1-1, is KAGVTQTPRYLIKTRGQQVTLSCSPISGHRSVSWYQQTPGQGLQFLFEYFSETQRNKGNFPGRFSGRQFSNSRSEMNVSTLELGDSALYLCASSLGTIGTEAFFGQGTRLTVV.

The chain employs TRBV6-5 and TRBJ1-1; D possibly corresponds to TRBD1 (5 bases). This CDR3 is built from 14 residues. CDR1 is MNHEY and CDR2 is SVGAGI in the germline V gene. Trimming pared 6 bases from V and 0 bases from J, leaving 11 bases between. The CDR3 DNA reads TGTGCCAGCAGCCCCGGGGGGGTGAACACTGAAGCTTTCTTT. Its translation is CASSPGGVNTEAFF.

The chain joins TRBV14 to TRBJ2-3; weak D call: TRBD1 (5 bases). The CDR3 is made up of 15 amino acids. V gave up 4 bases and J gave up 2 bases, with 13 bases separating them. Germline V CDR1 and CDR2: SGHDN, FVKESK. The CDR3 protein is CASSPEGASTDTQYF. CDR3 bases: TGTGCCAGCAGCCCGGAAGGGGCCTCCACAGATACGCAGTATTTT.

The chain is built from TRBV27 and TRBJ2-2; D gene unclear. The CDR3 has 13 amino acids. V lost 6 bases to trimming and J lost 6 bases, with 11 bases between them. Germline CDR1 MNHEY, CDR2 SMNVEV (reference sequence). CDR3 loop: CASSPVLAGELFF. CDR3 coding DNA: TGTGCCAGCAGCCCCGTCCTCGCCGGGGAGCTGTTTTTT.

J is TRBJ1-2 and V is TRBV4-1; no reliable D call. This CDR3 spans 14 amino acids. V was cut by 0 bases and J by 7 bases, with 12 bases left in between. Germline V CDR1 and CDR2: MGHRA, YSYEKL. The CDR3 DNA follows: TGCGCCAGCAGCCAAGAAAGAGGTTGGCTTGGCTACACCTTC. Translation gives CASSQERGWLGYTF.

The chain links TRBV7-2 to TRBJ2-1; 8 bases align to TRBD2. The CDR3 totals 15 residues. V lost 7 bases and J lost 8; bases outside the gene matches: 13. Germline lookup yields CDR1 SGHTA and CDR2 FQGNSA. The CDR3: CASIFPGLGAYEQFF. For the CDR3, the DNA is TGTGCCAGCATCTTTCCGGGACTAGGAGCCTATGAGCAGTTCTTC.